The 19 T cell receptor beta chains reported below all come from one sample, sequenced in a study of OX40 agonist ivuxolimab in advanced cancers. Assay used: immunoSEQ multiplex PCR; TCRdb lists only in-frame clones, some missing. The sample has under 100,000 clones; over 75% are singletons. This specimen consisted of CD4+ or CD8+ T cells sorted from blood, obtained in a trial of the OX40 agonist ivuxolimab. Receptors were obtained from an adult with an advanced solid tumor such as melanoma, head and neck, liver or kidney cancer.

The rearrangement links TRBV30 to TRBJ1-1, with D maybe TRBD1 (5 bases). The CDR3 is made up of 13 amino acids. V was cut by 3 bases and J by 1 base, with 9 bases left in between. Germline V gene sequence: CDR1 GTSNPN, CDR2 SVGIG (reference sequence). The CDR3 loop is CAWRRDGNTEAFF. The CDR3, as DNA: TGTGCCTGGAGGAGGGACGGGAACACTGAAGCTTTCTTT. The complete variable domain, with remaining parts taken from reference TRBV30 and TRBJ1-1, reads SQTIHQWPATLVQPVGSPLSLECTVEGTSNPNLYWYRQAAGRGLQLLFYSVGIGQISSEVPQNLSASRPQDRQFILSSKKLLLSDSGFYLCAWRRDGNTEAFFGQGTRLTVV.

This rearrangement joins TRBV6-1 to TRBJ2-7; no clear D. There are 11 residues in the CDR3. Looked up from germline, CDR1 is MNHNS and CDR2 is SASEGT. V lost 8 bases and J lost 3, with 8 bases in between. CDR3 amino acids: CASATRYEQYF. The CDR3 DNA sequence: TGTGCCAGCGCAACTCGCTACGAGCAGTACTTC.

The V gene is TRBV5-1, the J gene TRBJ2-2; TRBD2 matches at 9 bases. The CDR3 is 16 residues long. Germline CDR1 SGHRS, CDR2 YFSETQ. Trimming removed 0 bases from V and 7 bases from J; junction bases left unmatched: 7. CDR3: CASSLGGRAIGGELFF. In DNA form, the CDR3 reads TGCGCCAGCAGCTTGGGCGGGAGGGCCATCGGCGGGGAGCTGTTTTTT.

The chain combines TRBV7-8 with TRBJ2-2; 9 nucleotides align to TRBD2. The V segment lost 3 bases and the J segment 7 bases; nucleotides outside the gene matches: 6. The CDR3 sequence is 15 residues long. Germline CDR1 and CDR2: SGHVS and FQNEAQ. The CDR3 DNA follows: TGTGCCAGCAGCTTTGCGGGAGGGCCAGGCGGGGAGCTGTTTTTT. It codes for CASSFAGGPGGELFF.

The V and J genes are TRBV14 and TRBJ1-2, with unresolved D. With 2 bases removed from V and 7 bases from J, the gap between germline ends came to 17 bases. Germline CDR1 is SGHDN and CDR2 is FVKESK. The CDR3 sequence is 15 residues long. The CDR3 bases are TGTGCCAGCAGCCAATTTCGGGGTGGGCTACTTGGCTACACCTTC. It codes for CASSQFRGGLLGYTF.

V and J are TRBV12-5 and TRBJ1-6; no firm D call. With 10 bases removed from V and 0 bases from J, the gap between germline ends came to 13 bases. The CDR3 is made up of 15 amino acids. Germline V gene sequence: CDR1 LGHNT, CDR2 FRNRAP. CDR3 sequence reads: CAIQEESSYNSPLHF. CDR3 sequence (DNA): TGTGCTATTCAGGAGGAAAGCTCCTATAATTCACCCCTCCACTTT.

V is TRBV5-6 and J is TRBJ1-4, with D maybe TRBD1 (5 bases). The CDR3 loop spans 14 amino acids. Germline loops: CDR1 SGHDT, CDR2 YYEEEE. The germline V and J ends were trimmed by 5 bases and 8 bases, with 16 bases remaining between them. This CDR3 is CASSLKGWGEKLFF. In nucleotides, the CDR3 is TGTGCCAGCAGTCTAAAGGGGTGGGGAGAAAAACTGTTTTTT.

This chain joins TRBV6-5 and TRBJ1-2; D is unresolved. CDR1 and CDR2 from the germline V gene are MNHEY and SVGAGI. Deletions cut 5 bases from V and 7 bases from J, with 11 bases between. CDR3 length: 12 amino acids. The CDR3 nucleotides are TGTGCCAGCAGTGCCCGAGGAGGTGGCTACACCTTC. This encodes CASSARGGGYTF.

Written as DNA, the CDR3 is TGCGCCAGCAGCCAAGTCAGGCCCCCCTACGAGCAGTACTTC. Translated: CASSQVRPPYEQYF. The chain links TRBV4-1 to TRBJ2-7; D ambiguous. Trimming took 1 base from V and 2 from J, leaving 9 bases between them. Germline values: CDR1 MGHRA, CDR2 YSYEKL. The CDR3 consists of 14 residues.

This clone was picked up a small number of times. The CDR3: CASSQDLPGEAQPQHF. DNA of the CDR3: TGCGCCAGCAGCCAAGATCTGCCAGGGGAAGCTCAGCCCCAGCATTTT. V gene TRBV4-1 combines with J gene TRBJ1-5, with TRBD1 as a possible D gene (6 bases). Germline V gives CDR1 MGHRA, CDR2 YSYEKL. The CDR3 runs to 16 residues. With 0 bases removed from V and 6 bases from J, the gap between germline ends came to 15 bases.

This clone has a single count. The chain is built from TRBV19 and TRBJ1-4, with D perhaps matching TRBD1 (6 bases). Looked up from germline, CDR1 is LNHDA and CDR2 is SQIVND (reference sequence). The V gene lost 5 bases and the J gene lost 5 bases, with 15 bases spanning the gap. The CDR3 totals 15 residues. The CDR3 region is CASSPLQGRNEKLFF. CDR3 in DNA: TGTGCCAGTAGTCCCCTCCAGGGGCGGAATGAAAAACTGTTTTTT.

This chain joins TRBV6-1 and TRBJ1-1; possibly TRBD1 for D (6 bases). Trimming shortened V by 9 bases and J by 2 bases, and 16 bases separated the two germline ends. Germline CDR1 is MNHNS and CDR2 is SASEGT. The CDR3 is made up of 14 amino acids. CDR3 nucleotides: TGTGCCAGTTGCAGGGAGGGGGTAAACACTGAAGCTTTCTTT. Amino acid sequence: CASCREGVNTEAFF.

The rearrangement links TRBV30 to TRBJ1-6; D uncertain. Trimming stripped 6 bases from V and 0 bases from J, with 15 bases between. CDR3 length equals 16 residues. CDR1 is GTSNPN, CDR2 SVGIG, per germline (reference sequence). The CDR3 loop reads CACTPSASSYNSPLHF. As DNA, the CDR3 is TGTGCCTGTACGCCTAGTGCGAGCTCCTATAATTCACCCCTCCACTTT.

The chain uses TRBV11-2 and TRBJ1-5, with D maybe TRBD1 (6 bases). The CDR3 loop spans 15 amino acids. Trimming took off 3 bases at V and 6 bases at J, with 15 bases between the two ends. CDR1 is SGHAT and CDR2 is FQNNGV in the germline V gene. The CDR3 sequence: CASSLGGLGGQPQHF. CDR3 DNA: TGTGCCAGCAGCTTGGGCGGACTAGGGGGTCAGCCCCAGCATTTT.

This clone appeared once. Its ends do not fully match the called genes, so a read error is possible. The chain joins TRBV5-6 to TRBJ1-3, with D uncertain. This CDR3 contains 17 residues. Germline V gives CDR1 SGHDT, CDR2 YYEEEE. CDR3 residues: CAGSLFEGTSSGNTIYF. The CDR3 coding sequence is TGTGCCGGCAGCTTGTTCGAGGGAACGAGCTCTGGAAACACCATATATTTT.

The chain couples TRBV7-2 to TRBJ2-7; 8 positions agree with TRBD1. CDR1 is SGHTA, CDR2 FQGNSA, per germline. V trimming: 2 bases; J trimming: 2 bases; junction bases outside the gene matches: 5. The CDR3 runs to 15 residues. The CDR3 reads CASSLLGTGTYEQYF. The DNA of the CDR3 is TGTGCCAGCAGCTTATTGGGGACAGGTACCTACGAGCAGTACTTC.

Here the CDR3 DNA reads TGTGCCAGCTCCGGACTCGCTCGGGACTACGAGCAGTACTTC. Its translation: CASSGLARDYEQYF. The V call is TRBV19, the J call TRBJ2-7; a possible D gene is TRBD2 (5 bases). The CDR3 has 14 amino acids. The V gene's germline CDR1 is LNHDA and CDR2 SQIVND (reference sequence). V shed 9 bases and J shed 3 bases, with 18 bases lying between them.

This clone occurred once. The CDR3 DNA reads as TGCGCCAGCAGCCAAGATCGTCCAGGGGGGACCACAGATACGCAGTATTTT. Protein sequence: CASSQDRPGGTTDTQYF. This chain joins TRBV4-1 and TRBJ2-3; TRBD1 might be the D (7 bases). The CDR3 totals 17 residues. Germline lookup yields CDR1 MGHRA and CDR2 YSYEKL. V gave up 0 bases and J gave up 2 bases, with 15 bases separating them.

The V call is TRBV7-2, the J call TRBJ2-2; D possibly corresponds to TRBD1 (6 bases). Trimming left V 1 base short and J 3 bases short, with 12 bases between. Per germline, CDR1 SGHTA and CDR2 FQGNSA. The CDR3 covers 16 residues. The CDR3: CASSLVTGSYTGELFF. The DNA of the CDR3 is TGTGCCAGCAGCTTAGTAACAGGGTCCTACACCGGGGAGCTGTTTTTT.